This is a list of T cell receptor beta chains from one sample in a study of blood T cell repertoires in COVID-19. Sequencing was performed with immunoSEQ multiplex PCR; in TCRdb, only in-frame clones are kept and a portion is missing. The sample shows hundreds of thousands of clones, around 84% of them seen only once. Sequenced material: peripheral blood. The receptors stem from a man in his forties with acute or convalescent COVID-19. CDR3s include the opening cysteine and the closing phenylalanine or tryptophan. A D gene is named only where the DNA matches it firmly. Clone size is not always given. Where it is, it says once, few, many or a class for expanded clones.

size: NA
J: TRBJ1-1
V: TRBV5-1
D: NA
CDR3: CASSQGPAAIAFF
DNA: TGCGCCAGCAGTCAGGGCCCCGCAGCCATTGCTTTCTTT

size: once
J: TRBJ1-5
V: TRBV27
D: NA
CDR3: CASSLGGKSNQPQHF
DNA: TGTGCCAGCAGTTTAGGAGGGAAGAGCAATCAGCCCCAGCATTTT

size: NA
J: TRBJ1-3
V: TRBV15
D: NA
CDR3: CATSKDSSGNTIYF
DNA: TGTGCCACCAGCAAAGACAGCTCTGGAAACACCATATATTTT

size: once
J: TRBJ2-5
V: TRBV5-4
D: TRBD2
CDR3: CASSLGTSGGETQYF
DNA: TGTGCCAGCAGCCTCGGGACTAGCGGAGGGGAGACCCAGTACTTC

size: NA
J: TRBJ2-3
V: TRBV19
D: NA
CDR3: CASLEADTQYF
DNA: TGTGCCAGTTTAGAGGCAGATACGCAGTATTTT

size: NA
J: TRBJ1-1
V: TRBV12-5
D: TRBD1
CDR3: CASGQFLTGGVTEAFF
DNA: TGTGCTAGTGGACAATTCCTAACAGGGGGAGTAACTGAAGCTTTCTTT

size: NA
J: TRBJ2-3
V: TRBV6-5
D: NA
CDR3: CASSYDAGTSTDTQYF
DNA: TGTGCCAGCAGTTACGATGCAGGGACTAGCACAGATACGCAGTATTTT

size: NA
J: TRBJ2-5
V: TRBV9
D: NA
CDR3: CASSVDSTQETQYF
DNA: TGTGCCAGCAGCGTCGACAGTACCCAAGAGACCCAGTACTTC

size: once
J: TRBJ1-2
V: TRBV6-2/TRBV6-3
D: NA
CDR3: CASSYSTQTGRGYTF
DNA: TGTGCCAGCAGTTACTCGACGCAGACGGGTCGTGGCTACACCTTC

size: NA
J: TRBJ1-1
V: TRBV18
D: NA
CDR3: CASSPPGSRMNTEAFF
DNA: TGTGCCAGCTCACCACCGGGCTCCCGGATGAACACTGAAGCTTTCTTT

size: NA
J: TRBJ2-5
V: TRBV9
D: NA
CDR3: CASSVGGRGGQETQYF
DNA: TGTGCCAGCAGCGTAGGCGGCAGGGGAGGGCAAGAGACCCAGTACTTC

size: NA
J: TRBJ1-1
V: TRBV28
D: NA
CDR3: CASSSRVSRTEAFF
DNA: TGTGCCAGCAGCAGCAGGGTTAGCCGGACTGAAGCTTTCTTT

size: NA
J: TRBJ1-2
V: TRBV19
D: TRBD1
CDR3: CASSPNLTGDRGYTF
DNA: TGTGCCAGTAGCCCTAACCTGACAGGGGATCGAGGCTACACCTTC

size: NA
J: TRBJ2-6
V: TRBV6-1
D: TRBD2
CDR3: CASSGRGVGTGANVLTF
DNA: TGTGCCAGCAGTGGCCGGGGGGTGGGAACAGGGGCCAACGTCCTGACTTTC

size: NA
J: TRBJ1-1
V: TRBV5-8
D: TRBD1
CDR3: CASSRGTVNTEAFF
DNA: TGTGCCAGCAGCCGCGGGACAGTCAACACTGAAGCTTTCTTT

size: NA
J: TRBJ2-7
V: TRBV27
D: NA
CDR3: CATSFGAPRGNYEQYF
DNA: TGTGCCACCTCCTTTGGGGCTCCAAGGGGCAACTACGAGCAGTACTTC

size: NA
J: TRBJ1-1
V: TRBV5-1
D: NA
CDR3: CASSPQGGWNTEAFF
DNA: TGCGCCAGCAGCCCTCAGGGAGGGTGGAACACTGAAGCTTTCTTT

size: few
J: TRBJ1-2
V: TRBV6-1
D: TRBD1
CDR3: CASSEWTGGGYTF
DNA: TGTGCCAGCAGTGAATGGACAGGGGGCGGCTACACCTTC

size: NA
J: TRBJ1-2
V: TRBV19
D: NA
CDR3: CASSNYRAGYGYTF
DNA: TGTGCCAGTAGTAATTACAGGGCTGGCTATGGCTACACCTTC

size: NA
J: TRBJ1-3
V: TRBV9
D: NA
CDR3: CASSPRRVWGRGNTIYF
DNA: TGTGCCAGCAGCCCCCGGAGGGTCTGGGGTAGGGGAAACACCATATATTTT

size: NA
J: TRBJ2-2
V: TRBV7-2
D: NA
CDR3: CASSTLQGGGGELFF
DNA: TGTGCCAGCAGCACCCTTCAGGGGGGAGGCGGGGAGCTGTTTTTT

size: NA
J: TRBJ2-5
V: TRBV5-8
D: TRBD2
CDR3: CASSPGVAGMETQYF
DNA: TGTGCCAGCAGCCCCGGAGTAGCGGGGATGGAGACCCAGTACTTC

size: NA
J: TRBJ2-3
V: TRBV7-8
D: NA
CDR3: CASSLGGEGTDTQYF
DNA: TGTGCCAGCAGCTTAGGTGGGGAGGGCACAGATACGCAGTATTTT

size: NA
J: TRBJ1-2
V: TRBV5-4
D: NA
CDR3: CASSSDAGTAYGYTF
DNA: TGTGCCAGCAGTTCAGACGCGGGGACCGCCTATGGCTACACCTTC

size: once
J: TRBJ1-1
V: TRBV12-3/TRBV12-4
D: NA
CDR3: CASRGGTSEAFF
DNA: TGTGCCTCCCGGGGGGGTACATCTGAAGCTTTCTTT

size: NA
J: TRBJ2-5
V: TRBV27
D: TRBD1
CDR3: CASSLRAGGWQTQYF
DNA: TGTGCCAGCAGTTTACGGGCAGGGGGATGGCAGACCCAGTACTTC

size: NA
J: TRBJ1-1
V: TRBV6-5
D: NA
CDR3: CASSSPDTHTEAFF
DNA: TGTGCCAGCAGTTCCCCCGACACCCACACTGAAGCTTTCTTT

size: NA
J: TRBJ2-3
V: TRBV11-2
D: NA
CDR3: CASSFGRDTDTQYF
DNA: TGTGCCAGCAGCTTTGGCAGGGACACAGATACGCAGTATTTT

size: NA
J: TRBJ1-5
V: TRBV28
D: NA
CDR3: CASSLEVNQPQHF
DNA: TGTGCCAGCAGTTTAGAGGTTAATCAGCCCCAGCATTTT

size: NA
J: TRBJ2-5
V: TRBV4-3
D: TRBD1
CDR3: CASSQETGGWETQYF
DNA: TGCGCCAGCAGCCAGGAGACAGGGGGCTGGGAGACCCAGTACTTC

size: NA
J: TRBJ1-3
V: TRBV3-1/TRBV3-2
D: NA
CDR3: CASSRSSTRSSGNTIYF
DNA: TGTGCCAGCAGCCGCTCAAGCACCCGGAGCTCTGGAAACACCATATATTTT

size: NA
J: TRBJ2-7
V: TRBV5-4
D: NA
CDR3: CASSPNRPGISYEQYF
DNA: TGTGCCAGCAGCCCGAACAGGCCAGGTATTAGCTACGAGCAGTACTTC

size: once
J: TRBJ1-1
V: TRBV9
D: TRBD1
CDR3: CASNPTGTNTEAFF
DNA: TGTGCCAGCAACCCGACAGGGACGAACACTGAAGCTTTCTTT

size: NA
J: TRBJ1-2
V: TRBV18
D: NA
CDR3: CASSPEDSYGYTF
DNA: TGTGCCAGCTCACCGGAGGACAGCTATGGCTACACCTTC

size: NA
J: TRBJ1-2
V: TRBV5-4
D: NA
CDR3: CASSFKNGGGYTF
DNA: TGTGCCAGCAGCTTCAAGAACGGAGGTGGCTACACCTTC

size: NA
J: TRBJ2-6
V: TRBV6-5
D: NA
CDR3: CASSGANVLTF
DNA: TGTGCCAGCTCGGGGGCCAACGTCCTGACTTTC

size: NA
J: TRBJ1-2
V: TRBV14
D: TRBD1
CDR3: CASRQQGASGYTF
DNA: TGTGCCAGCAGGCAACAGGGGGCGAGTGGCTACACCTTC

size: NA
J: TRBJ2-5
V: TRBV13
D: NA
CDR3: CASSLSGPFQTQYF
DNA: TGTGCCAGCAGCTTATCGGGTCCCTTTCAGACCCAGTACTTC

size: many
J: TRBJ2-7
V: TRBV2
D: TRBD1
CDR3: CASTRDRVREQYF
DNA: TGTGCCAGCACTAGGGACAGGGTCCGCGAGCAGTACTTC

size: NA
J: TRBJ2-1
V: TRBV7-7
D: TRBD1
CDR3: CASSCRTGRYYNEQFF
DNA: TGTGCCAGCAGCTGTAGGACAGGGAGATACTACAATGAGCAGTTCTTC

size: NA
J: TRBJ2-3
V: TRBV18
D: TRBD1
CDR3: CASSRTGIADTQYF
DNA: TGTGCCAGCTCACGGACAGGGATTGCAGATACGCAGTATTTT

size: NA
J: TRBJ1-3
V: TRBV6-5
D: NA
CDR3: CASSRAGRFGNTIYF
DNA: TGTGCCAGCAGCAGGGCCGGGAGGTTTGGAAACACCATATATTTT

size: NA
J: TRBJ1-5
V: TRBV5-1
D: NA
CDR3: CASSQAGNSNQPQHF
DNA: TGCGCCAGCAGCCAAGCGGGGAATAGCAATCAGCCCCAGCATTTT

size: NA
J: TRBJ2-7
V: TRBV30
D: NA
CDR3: CASRGAPTYEQYF
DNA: TGTGCCTCCCGGGGGGCGCCCACCTACGAGCAGTACTTC

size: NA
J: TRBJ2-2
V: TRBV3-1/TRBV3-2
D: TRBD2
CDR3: CASSVTSGGFTGELFF
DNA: TGTGCCAGCAGCGTAACTAGCGGGGGGTTCACCGGGGAGCTGTTTTTT

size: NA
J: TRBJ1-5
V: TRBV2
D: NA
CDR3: CASSVIREPQHF
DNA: TGTGCCAGCAGTGTTATCAGGGAGCCCCAGCATTTT

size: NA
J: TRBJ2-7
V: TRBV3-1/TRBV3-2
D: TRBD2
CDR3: CASSRSGLGYEQYF
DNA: TGTGCCAGCAGCCGTTCGGGACTAGGCTACGAGCAGTACTTC

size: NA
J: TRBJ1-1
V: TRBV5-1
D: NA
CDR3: CASSSTQTGTEAFF
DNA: TGCGCCAGCAGTTCGACTCAAACGGGGACTGAAGCTTTCTTT

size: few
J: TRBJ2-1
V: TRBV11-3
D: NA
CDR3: CASSLDRGPGEQFF
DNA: TGTGCCAGCAGCTTAGATCGAGGACCGGGGGAGCAGTTCTTC

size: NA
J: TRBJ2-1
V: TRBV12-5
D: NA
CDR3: CASGLVIYSLEQFF
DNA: TGTGCTAGTGGTTTGGTAATTTATTCCTTGGAGCAGTTCTTC

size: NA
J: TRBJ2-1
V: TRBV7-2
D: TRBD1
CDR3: CASSLGQGYHEQFF
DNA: TGTGCCAGCAGCTTGGGACAGGGATACCATGAGCAGTTCTTC

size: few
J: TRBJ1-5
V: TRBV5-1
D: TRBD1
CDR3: CASSSTGGSNQPQHF
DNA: TGCGCCAGCAGTTCCACAGGGGGTAGCAATCAGCCCCAGCATTTT

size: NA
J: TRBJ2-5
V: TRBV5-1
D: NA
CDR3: CASSLAPGQQETQYF
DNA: TGCGCCAGCAGCTTGGCCCCAGGCCAGCAAGAGACCCAGTACTTC

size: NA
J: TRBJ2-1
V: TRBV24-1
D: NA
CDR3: CATSDGLPHINNEQFF
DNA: TGTGCCACCAGTGACGGACTTCCCCATATTAACAATGAGCAGTTCTTC

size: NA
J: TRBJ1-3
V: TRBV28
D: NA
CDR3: CASSSSGWGLSGNTIYF
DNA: TGTGCCAGCAGTTCGAGTGGGTGGGGCCTCTCTGGAAACACCATATATTTT

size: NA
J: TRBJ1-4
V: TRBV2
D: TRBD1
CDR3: CASDNRGANEKLFF
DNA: TGTGCCAGCGACAACAGGGGAGCTAATGAAAAACTGTTTTTT

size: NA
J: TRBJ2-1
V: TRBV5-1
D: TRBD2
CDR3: CASSLETSGGNEQFF
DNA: TGCGCCAGCAGCTTGGAGACTAGCGGGGGTAATGAGCAGTTCTTC